This T cell receptor (beta chain) came from a study of blood T cell repertoires in COVID-19. This CDR3 comprises 16 residues. Trimming left V 3 bases short and J 1 base short, with 17 bases between. The germline gives CDR1 DFQATT, CDR2 SNEGSKA (reference sequence). This table comes from immunoSEQ multiplex PCR, and its TCRdb copy is limited to in-frame clones, with some not included. Of fewer than 85,000 clones in the sample, 70% to 80% were seen once. The genes are TRBV20-1 and TRBJ2-3; maybe TRBD2 (7 bases). The sample comprised peripheral blood. This clonotype was sampled from a man aged 55 to 70 with active or convalescent COVID-19. The CDR3 protein is CSASRDAGAGTDTQYF. The CDR3 DNA sequence: TGCAGTGCTAGTAGGGACGCGGGGGCCGGCACAGATACGCAGTATTTT.